The rows below give T cell receptor beta chains drawn from one sample of a study of beta chain features in type 1 diabetes. Only in-frame clones appear in the TCRdb table, and some are missing; sequencing was by immunoSEQ multiplex PCR. The data hold roughly 140,000 clones, with under 60% observed a single time. Sequenced input: Tregs from blood. Receptor source: a man aged 18 to 29 in good health. The CDR3 runs from the conserved cysteine through the conserved F or W. D genes are given only for firm matches. Not all rows give a size; the values are once, few, many and, for expanded clones, a class.

d_call	v_call	clone_size	j_call	cdr3_aa	cdr3_nt
-	TRBV18	-	TRBJ2-1	CASSPPRVSKSNEQFF	TGTGCCAGCTCACCACCTCGGGTTAGCAAGTCCAATGAGCAGTTCTTC
-	TRBV15	few	TRBJ2-3	CATSQRGTDTQYF	TGTGCCACCAGCCAGAGAGGAACAGATACGCAGTATTTT
TRBD2	TRBV6-1	once	TRBJ2-1	CASRERGSSYNEQFF	TGTGCCAGCAGGGAGCGGGGGAGCTCCTACAATGAGCAGTTCTTC
TRBD1	TRBV5-4	-	TRBJ1-1	CASSHRDRGPAFF	TGTGCCAGCAGCCACCGGGACAGGGGGCCGGCTTTCTTT
TRBD1	TRBV18	-	TRBJ1-2	CASSGDRASYGYTF	TGTGCCAGCTCCGGGGACAGAGCATCCTATGGCTACACCTTC
-	TRBV30	-	TRBJ1-2	CAWSFRDSRSFYGYTF	TGTGCCTGGAGTTTTCGGGATTCGAGGTCCTTCTATGGCTACACCTTC
-	TRBV27	-	TRBJ2-3	CASSTWGTDTQYF	TGTGCCAGCTCGACTTGGGGCACAGATACGCAGTATTTT
TRBD1	TRBV7-2	few	TRBJ2-7	CASSLAPGQGSGEQYF	TGTGCCAGCAGCTTAGCGCCGGGACAGGGTTCCGGCGAGCAGTACTTC
-	TRBV28	few	TRBJ2-7	CASSPGGREQYF	TGTGCCAGCAGTCCCGGGGGGCGGGAGCAGTACTTC
-	TRBV9	-	TRBJ2-1	CASSVLGTPTNEQFF	TGTGCCAGCAGCGTGCTCGGGACTCCTACGAATGAGCAGTTCTTC
TRBD1	TRBV27	few	TRBJ1-1	CASSSIGTGGTEAFF	TGTGCCAGCAGTTCGATTGGGACAGGGGGCACTGAAGCTTTCTTT
TRBD2	TRBV7-2	-	TRBJ2-4	CASSRILAGASSAKNIQYF	TGTGCCAGCAGCCGAATACTAGCGGGGGCCTCCTCAGCCAAAAACATTCAGTACTTC
TRBD1	TRBV28	-	TRBJ1-5	CASSVQRTGNQPQHF	TGTGCCAGCAGCGTTCAACGGACAGGGAATCAGCCCCAGCATTTT
TRBD2	TRBV6-5	-	TRBJ2-5	CASSPRGGGETQYF	TGTGCCAGCAGCCCACGGGGCGGGGGAGAGACCCAGTACTTC
-	TRBV4-2	-	TRBJ2-1	CASSQVRGGVLSEQFF	TGTGCCAGCAGCCAAGTGAGGGGCGGGGTTCTAAGTGAGCAGTTCTTC
TRBD1	TRBV6-5	-	TRBJ2-3	CASHTQGLRNTQYF	TGTGCCAGCCATACACAGGGGTTGAGGAATACGCAGTATTTT
-	TRBV4-3	-	TRBJ2-4	CASSQVPGTLAKNIQYF	TGCGCCAGCAGCCAAGTCCCGGGGACTCTAGCCAAAAACATTCAGTACTTC
TRBD1	TRBV19	-	TRBJ1-6	CASSTITGGANSPLHF	TGTGCCAGTAGTACCATAACAGGGGGCGCAAATTCACCCCTCCACTTT
TRBD1	TRBV27	-	TRBJ1-5	CASSRQGGNSNQPQHF	TGTGCCAGCAGTAGACAGGGGGGGAATAGCAATCAGCCCCAGCATTTT
-	TRBV28	-	TRBJ1-2	CASSPSPDGGYTF	TGTGCCAGCAGTCCTAGCCCCGACGGGGGCTACACCTTC
TRBD2	TRBV19	few	TRBJ2-5	CASSPWTSKETQYF	TGTGCCAGTAGTCCGTGGACTAGTAAAGAGACCCAGTACTTC
-	TRBV5-5	-	TRBJ2-1	CASSWTGRGRNYNEQFF	TGTGCCAGCAGCTGGACCGGACGAGGGAGGAACTACAATGAGCAGTTCTTC
-	TRBV4-3	-	TRBJ2-5	CASSLGGKWTHMPQYF	TGCGCCAGCAGCCTAGGGGGTAAATGGACGCACATGCCCCAGTACTTC
TRBD1	TRBV7-8	few	TRBJ1-1	CASSANRGRDTEAFF	TGTGCCAGCAGCGCCAACAGGGGCAGGGACACTGAAGCTTTCTTT
-	TRBV18	-	TRBJ2-5	CASSFGQQETQYF	TGTGCCAGCTCATTCGGACAGCAAGAGACCCAGTACTTC
-	TRBV7-9	-	TRBJ2-7	CASSLDPRIYEQYF	TGTGCCAGCAGCTTAGATCCCAGGATCTACGAGCAGTACTTC
TRBD2	TRBV18	-	TRBJ2-1	CASSPFDSGRGHEQFF	TGTGCCAGCTCACCTTTTGACAGCGGGAGAGGCCATGAGCAGTTCTTC
TRBD1	TRBV19	few	TRBJ2-5	CASSPRTGETQYF	TGTGCCAGTAGTCCCCGGACAGGGGAGACCCAGTACTTC
-	TRBV20-1	few	TRBJ2-3	CSARDPGGQYF	TGCAGTGCTAGAGACCCCGGCGGGCAGTATTTT
-	TRBV7-9	-	TRBJ1-2	CASSSVVFAGVYGYTF	TGTGCCAGCAGCTCGGTAGTCTTCGCGGGTGTCTATGGCTACACCTTC
-	TRBV7-2	-	TRBJ1-1	CASSRQVTEAFF	TGTGCCAGCAGCAGACAGGTCACTGAAGCTTTCTTT
TRBD1	TRBV7-3	-	TRBJ2-7	CASSPGTGPYEQYF	TGTGCCAGCAGCCCCGGGACAGGGCCCTACGAGCAGTACTTC
TRBD2	TRBV13	-	TRBJ2-1	CASSLEGSGGGSSYNEQFF	TGTGCCAGCAGCTTAGAGGGTAGCGGGGGGGGTAGCTCCTACAATGAGCAGTTCTTC
-	TRBV28	-	TRBJ1-2	CASSYYTDGYTF	TGTGCCAGCAGTTATTATACAGATGGCTACACCTTC
TRBD1	TRBV7-3	-	TRBJ1-1	CASSLDRDRTNTEAFF	TGTGCCAGCAGCCTAGACCGGGACAGGACGAACACTGAAGCTTTCTTT
TRBD2	TRBV7-3	-	TRBJ2-5	CASSRGLEETQYF	TGTGCCAGCAGCAGGGGACTAGAAGAGACCCAGTACTTC
-	TRBV28	-	TRBJ1-6	CASSPPSRDSPLHF	TGTGCCAGCAGCCCCCCATCGAGGGATTCACCCCTCCACTTT
-	TRBV5-1	-	TRBJ2-7	CASSLGQAEQYF	TGCGCCAGCAGCTTGGGGCAGGCCGAGCAGTACTTC
-	TRBV2	-	TRBJ1-2	CASSRHTLNYGYTF	TGTGCCAGCAGCAGACATACACTTAACTATGGCTACACCTTC
-	TRBV9	few	TRBJ1-5	CASSSGGFQPQHF	TGTGCCAGCAGCTCGGGGGGGTTTCAGCCCCAGCATTTT
-	TRBV7-8	-	TRBJ1-1	CASSWLVNTEAFF	TGTGCCAGCAGCTGGTTAGTGAACACTGAAGCTTTCTTT